The rows below give T cell receptor beta chains drawn from one sample of a study of T-cell reconstitution after alpha-beta-depleted transplantation in children. TCRdb recomputed calls from the PCR reads with MiXCR, one row per CDR3 protein. The table lists 55,000 to 70,000 distinct CDR3 sequences, 11% of them singletons. Sample: PBMCs, taken before TCRalphabeta/CD19-depleted stem cell transplant. The receptors originated from a boy younger than 18 with acute myeloid leukemia, due to receive a stem cell transplant. The CDR3 runs from the conserved cysteine through the conserved F or W. A D gene is named only where the DNA matches it firmly. Not every row has a clone size; where given, it reads once, few, many or a size class.

DNA: TGTGCCAGCAGAAGAACAGGGGGGGTAGCCAAAAACATTCAGTACTTC
CDR3: CASRRTGGVAKNIQYF
V: TRBV6-5
D: -
size: -
J: TRBJ2-4

DNA: TGTGCCAGCAGCTTAGTGACTAGCGGGAGTATAGATACGCAGTATTTT
CDR3: CASSLVTSGSIDTQYF
V: TRBV7-2
D: TRBD2
size: many
J: TRBJ2-3

DNA: TGTGCCAGCAGCTTATCGGGTCAAGCGCAGGGCTATGGCTACACCTTC
CDR3: CASSLSGQAQGYGYTF
V: TRBV7-2
D: -
size: few
J: TRBJ1-2

DNA: TGTGCCAGTACCTCTTCCGGACAGCGAAGCTCCTACAATGAGCAGTTCTTC
CDR3: CASTSSGQRSSYNEQFF
V: TRBV28
D: -
size: many
J: TRBJ2-1

DNA: TGTGCCAGCAGCCAAGAGTTGAGCTCCTACAATGAGCAGTTCTTC
CDR3: CASSQELSSYNEQFF
V: TRBV14
D: -
size: few
J: TRBJ2-1

DNA: TGTGCCATCAGTGGGGGTAGCGGGGGGCTCAACAATGAGCAGTTCTTC
CDR3: CAISGGSGGLNNEQFF
V: TRBV10-3
D: TRBD2
size: many
J: TRBJ2-1

DNA: TGTGCCAGCAGCTTAAGAGCGGGAGGTCGGGCAGATACGCAGTATTTT
CDR3: CASSLRAGGRADTQYF
V: TRBV7-2
D: TRBD2
size: few
J: TRBJ2-3

DNA: TGTGCCAGCAGTGAAGCGAGGAACACGCAGTATTTT
CDR3: CASSEARNTQYF
V: TRBV2
D: -
size: -
J: TRBJ2-3

DNA: TGTGCCTGGAGTCTTCCTTGGACACCCGGTCGCCACGAGCAGTACTTC
CDR3: CAWSLPWTPGRHEQYF
V: TRBV30
D: -
size: few
J: TRBJ2-7

DNA: TGTGCCAGCCGATGGCCTAGCGAGAACCCAGATACGCAGTATTTT
CDR3: CASRWPSENPDTQYF
V: TRBV6-2/TRBV6-3
D: -
size: -
J: TRBJ2-3

DNA: TGTGCCAGCATTCAGGGAAGGGCCTATAATTCACCCCTCCACTTT
CDR3: CASIQGRAYNSPLHF
V: TRBV6-1
D: -
size: many
J: TRBJ1-6

DNA: TGTGCCAGCAGAGATGCCCGAGAGACCCAGTACTTC
CDR3: CASRDARETQYF
V: TRBV28
D: -
size: many
J: TRBJ2-5

DNA: TGTGCCAGCAGTTTAAGTTTCAGAGAGACCCAGTACTTC
CDR3: CASSLSFRETQYF
V: TRBV28
D: -
size: many
J: TRBJ2-5

DNA: TGCAGTGCCAACTTCCGGGGTGAAGCTTTCTTT
CDR3: CSANFRGEAFF
V: TRBV20-1
D: -
size: many
J: TRBJ1-1

DNA: TGTGCCACCAGCAAAGACAGGGGGACCTACGAGCAGTACTTC
CDR3: CATSKDRGTYEQYF
V: TRBV15
D: TRBD1
size: many
J: TRBJ2-7

DNA: TGCAGTGCTATGTCGGACAGGGACTATCAGCCCCAGCATTTT
CDR3: CSAMSDRDYQPQHF
V: TRBV20-1
D: TRBD1
size: many
J: TRBJ1-5

DNA: TGTGCCAGCAGCCTCAGGACAGGGGCCCTCTATGGCTACACCTTC
CDR3: CASSLRTGALYGYTF
V: TRBV11-2
D: TRBD1
size: many
J: TRBJ1-2

DNA: TGTGCCACCAGCAGTGACAGGACAGGGGGCTACGAGCAGTACTTC
CDR3: CATSSDRTGGYEQYF
V: TRBV15
D: TRBD1
size: many
J: TRBJ2-7

DNA: TGTGCCAGCGGCCCTGGGGTCATATTCGGCGGCACAGATACGCAGTATTTT
CDR3: CASGPGVIFGGTDTQYF
V: TRBV28
D: -
size: -
J: TRBJ2-3

DNA: TGTGCCAGCAGTCCCGCTAGGGAGCAGTACTTC
CDR3: CASSPAREQYF
V: TRBV12-3/TRBV12-4
D: -
size: many
J: TRBJ2-7

DNA: TGCAGTGCGGGATCGGGGGCTGGAAACACCATATATTTT
CDR3: CSAGSGAGNTIYF
V: TRBV20-1
D: -
size: -
J: TRBJ1-3

DNA: TGTGCCACCAGCAGACGAAGTGGAAAAGCCGGGGAGCTGTTTTTT
CDR3: CATSRRSGKAGELFF
V: TRBV15
D: -
size: many
J: TRBJ2-2

DNA: TGTGCCAGCAGCTTGCGAGGACAGGGGGGGTACAATGAGCAGTTCTTC
CDR3: CASSLRGQGGYNEQFF
V: TRBV5-6
D: TRBD1
size: many
J: TRBJ2-1

DNA: TGTGCCAGCAGCTCCACAGGGGCCGGGGTGCTCCCAGATACGCAGTATTTT
CDR3: CASSSTGAGVLPDTQYF
V: TRBV7-9
D: TRBD1
size: many
J: TRBJ2-3

DNA: TGTGCCAGCAGTTCGTCGGCGAGTCCTCCGTTCTTC
CDR3: CASSSSASPPFF
V: TRBV28
D: -
size: many
J: TRBJ2-1

DNA: TGTGCCAGCAGCTTGTTCTCAGGGGAGACTGAAGCTTTCTTT
CDR3: CASSLFSGETEAFF
V: TRBV7-2
D: -
size: many
J: TRBJ1-1

DNA: TGTGCCAGCAGCGCGATGGGACAGGGAGACAATCAGCCCCAGCATTTT
CDR3: CASSAMGQGDNQPQHF
V: TRBV7-9
D: TRBD1
size: many
J: TRBJ1-5

DNA: TGTGCCAGCAGTTTACGGTGGGATGAGCAGTTCTTC
CDR3: CASSLRWDEQFF
V: TRBV6-5
D: -
size: many
J: TRBJ2-1